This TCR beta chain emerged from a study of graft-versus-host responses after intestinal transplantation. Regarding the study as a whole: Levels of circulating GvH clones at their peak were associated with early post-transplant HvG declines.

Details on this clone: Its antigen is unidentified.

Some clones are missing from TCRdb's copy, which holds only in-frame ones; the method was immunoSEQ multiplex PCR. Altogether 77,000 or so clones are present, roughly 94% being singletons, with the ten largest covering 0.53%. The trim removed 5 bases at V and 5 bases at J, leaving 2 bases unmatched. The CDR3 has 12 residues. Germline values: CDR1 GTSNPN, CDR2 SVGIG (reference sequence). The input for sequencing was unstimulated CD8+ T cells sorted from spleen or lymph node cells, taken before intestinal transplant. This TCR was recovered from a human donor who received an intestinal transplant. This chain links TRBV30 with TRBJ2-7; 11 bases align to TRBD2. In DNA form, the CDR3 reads TGTGCCTGGCAACTAGCGGGAGACGAGCAGTACTTC. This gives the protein CAWQLAGDEQYF.